This T cell receptor beta chain was captured by sequencing in a study of T cells in Graves' hyperthyroidism and ophthalmopathy. Amplified TCR beta CDR3 regions came from RNA transcripts. Primed by the HTBI set, a first-round RT-PCR was run on the TCR CDR3. One entry per CDR3 protein results from TCRdb running MiXCR on the multiplex PCR reads. The sample holds roughly 38,000 distinct CDR3 sequences, just under 50% seen once. The V end was cut by 2 bases, the J end by 8 bases, with 25 bases between. The V gene's germline CDR1 is DFQATT and CDR2 SNEGSKA (reference sequence). CDR3 size: 18 residues. The TCR originated in a woman aged 45-59 years with Graves' hyperthyroidism that later progressed to Graves' ophthalmopathy. This chain links TRBV20-1 with TRBJ1-6, with a possible D match to TRBD1 (6 bases). Sequencing input: blood. CDR3 sequence (DNA): TGCAGTGCTAGACGACAGAGCTCCTATAAGGGGGTAGATTCACCCCTCCACTTT. Translating gives CSARRQSSYKGVDSPLHF.